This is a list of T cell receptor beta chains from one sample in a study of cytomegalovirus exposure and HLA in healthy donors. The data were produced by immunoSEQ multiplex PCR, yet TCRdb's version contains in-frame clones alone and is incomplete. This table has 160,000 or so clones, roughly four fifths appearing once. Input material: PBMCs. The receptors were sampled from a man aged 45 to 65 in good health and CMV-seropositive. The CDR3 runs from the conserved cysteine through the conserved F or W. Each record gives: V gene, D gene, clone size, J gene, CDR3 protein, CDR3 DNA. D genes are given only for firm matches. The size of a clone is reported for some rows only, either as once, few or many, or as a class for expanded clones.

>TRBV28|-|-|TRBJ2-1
CASSFGDSSSYNEQFF
TGTGCCAGCAGTTTTGGGGACTCGAGCTCCTACAATGAGCAGTTCTTC
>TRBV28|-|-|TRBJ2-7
CASSPLHGQEQYF
TGTGCCAGCAGTCCACTCCATGGGCAAGAGCAGTACTTC
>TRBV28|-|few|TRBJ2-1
CASGRRPHNEQFF
TGTGCCAGTGGGCGTCGGCCTCACAATGAGCAGTTCTTC
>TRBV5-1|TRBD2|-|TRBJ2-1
CANSLGSGSYNEQFF
TGCGCCAACAGCTTGGGTAGCGGGAGCTACAATGAGCAGTTCTTC
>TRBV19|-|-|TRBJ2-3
CASSFGGTDTQYF
TGTGCCAGTAGCTTCGGAGGCACAGATACGCAGTATTTT
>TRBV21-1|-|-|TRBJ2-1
CASSANRGYEQFF
TGTGCCAGCAGCGCGAACAGGGGCTATGAGCAGTTCTTC
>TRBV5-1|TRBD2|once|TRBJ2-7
CASSSGGENEQYF
TGCGCCAGCAGCTCGGGAGGGGAAAACGAGCAGTACTTC
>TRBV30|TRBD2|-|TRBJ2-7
CAWSVLRDYSYEQYF
TGTGCCTGGAGTGTACTCAGGGACTACTCCTACGAGCAGTACTTC
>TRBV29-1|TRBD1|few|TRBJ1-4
CSVGDRTNEKLFF
TGCAGCGTGGGGGACAGAACTAATGAAAAACTGTTTTTT
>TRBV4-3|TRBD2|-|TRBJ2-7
CASSTRLAGAGEQYF
TGCGCCAGCAGCACCCGACTAGCGGGAGCGGGAGAGCAGTACTTC
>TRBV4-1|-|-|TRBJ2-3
CASSQGGGTDTQYF
TGCGCCAGCAGCCAAGGGGGGGGCACAGATACGCAGTATTTT
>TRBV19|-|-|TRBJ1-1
CASSLTGFGTEAFF
TGTGCCAGTAGTTTGACGGGGTTTGGCACTGAAGCTTTCTTT
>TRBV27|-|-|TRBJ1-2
CASSLGGHGYTF
TGTGCCAGCAGTTTAGGAGGGCATGGCTACACCTTC
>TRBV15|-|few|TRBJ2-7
CATSRDRGWFYEQYF
TGTGCCACCAGCAGAGATAGGGGGTGGTTCTACGAGCAGTACTTC
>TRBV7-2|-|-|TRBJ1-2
CASSLQGKRGYTF
TGTGCCAGCAGCTTACAGGGGAAGCGGGGCTACACCTTC
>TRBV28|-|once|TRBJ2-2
CASSPVARNTGELFF
TGTGCCAGCAGTCCCGTAGCGAGAAACACCGGGGAGCTGTTTTTT
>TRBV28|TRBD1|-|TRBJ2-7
CASSQQGSEQYF
TGTGCCAGCAGCCAACAGGGGAGCGAGCAGTACTTC
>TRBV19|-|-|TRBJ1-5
CASRTGSSNQPQHF
TGTGCCAGTAGAACAGGGAGTAGCAATCAGCCCCAGCATTTT
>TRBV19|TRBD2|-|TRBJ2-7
CASSVGLEVYEQYF
TGTGCCAGTAGTGTTGGACTAGAAGTCTACGAGCAGTACTTC
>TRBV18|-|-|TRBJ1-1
CASSPLSDRPNTEAFF
TGTGCCAGCTCACCACTCTCCGACAGACCGAACACTGAAGCTTTCTTT
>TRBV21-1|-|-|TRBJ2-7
CASSPGQAVSYEQYF
TGTGCCAGCAGCCCAGGACAGGCGGTCTCCTACGAGCAGTACTTC
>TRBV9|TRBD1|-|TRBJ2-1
CASSATGTGNNEQFF
TGTGCCAGCAGCGCTACCGGGACAGGGAATAATGAGCAGTTCTTC
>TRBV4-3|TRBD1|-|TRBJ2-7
CASSQEARGQVYEQYF
TGCGCCAGCAGCCAAGAGGCCCGGGGACAGGTCTACGAGCAGTACTTC
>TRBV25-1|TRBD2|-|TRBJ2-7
CASSGTSGTRVLYEQYF
TGTGCCAGCAGCGGGACTAGCGGAACAAGAGTCCTATACGAGCAGTACTTC
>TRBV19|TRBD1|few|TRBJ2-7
CASSMTGGYYEQYF
TGTGCCAGTAGTATGACAGGGGGCTACTACGAGCAGTACTTC